This T cell receptor beta chain was observed in a study of shared clonotypes between healthy human individuals (TCRdb year 2020). Broadly, across the study: Two women and three men aged 18 to 49 years were included in the cohort. Each donor's leukapheresis produced roughly between roughly 0.94 and 9.5 billion PBMCs. For each donor, three plates each were used for CD4 naive and CD4 memory, two plates were used for CD8 naive, and one plate was used for CD8 memory. To estimate repertoire size and how much clonotype sharing occurs between individuals, the study deeply sequenced the blood TCR repertoires of five healthy adults. To increase sequencing depth and limit assay-specific biases, TCR repertoire library preparation and sequencing were carried out by different laboratories using diverse techniques.

Using the deep immunoSEQ assay, multiplex PCR amplified TCR CDR3 regions from genomic DNA. For each cell subset, the extracted genomic DNA was distributed evenly across all wells of several immunoSEQ 96-well plates, and each plate served as one replicate. For sorted subsets, each replicate PCR was loaded with roughly 0.2 ug genomic DNA, equivalent to 25,000 to 35,000 T cell genomes. Purified libraries were measured with a Qubit 3.0 fluorometer, size-checked on a Bioanalyzer 2100, and measured again with the KAPA Library Quantification kit. Each immunoSEQ 96-well plate was sequenced on its own single-read 150-cycle Illumina NextSeq 550 flow cell. As for how the authors treated the data: Because the immunoSEQ output included only junctional sequences and no quality scores, the filtering could not be the same as the filtering used for full-length reads. Sequences were annotated with PyIR, a Python wrapper for IgBLAST v1.9, and V/J genes and CDR3 were assigned using IMGT germline references. Reads were removed for weak V/J assignments (E-value above 1e-6), missing CDR3, stop codons, out-of-frame junctions, or ambiguous translated residues. V3J clonotypes were defined as sequences sharing an identical inferred V gene, J gene, and CDR3 amino acid sequence. The percentage overlap between two repertoires was calculated by dividing the number of shared unique clonotypes by the size of the smaller repertoire. Richness of each repertoire was evaluated using RTK rarefaction, the Chao1 estimator, and Recon v2.1 estimates of unobserved clonotypes. Generation probabilities were computed with OLGA for all TCRbeta clonotypes obtained by the gDNA method from several donors. What TCRdb holds here is the immuneACCESS table cut down to in-frame rearrangements. Part of the clones is not present; checked against another copy, under half of the missing clones reflect an unresolved V gene, and the others are unexplained. That table is the source of V, J and clone size, and D and trimming were worked out from the DNA. Across this sample there are approximately 2,000,000 clones, with approximately 90% seen only once. Of the sample, approximately 0.39% falls within the top ten clones.

The CDR3 contains 15 residues, cysteine and phenylalanine counted. Only the CDR3 part of the read is kept: 45 bases, read in frame from the first base. V and J are trimmed by 1 base and 9 bases, and the gene matches miss 11 bases of the junction. According to the germline V gene, CDR1 reads KGHSH and CDR2 reads LQKENI. The full study reports these points: The genetic and exposure-history diversity represented was limited by the small number of donors. Rarefaction of sorted-subset datasets indicated incomplete sequencing despite the large sequencing depth. Pairwise subsampling indicated that sequencing depth was expected to affect the degree of clonotype sharing among donors. Sampling was restricted to blood, and TCR repertoires in tissue are likely to differ from TCR repertoires in blood. Naive subsets generally had larger estimated clonotype richness than memory subsets did. Compared with non-shared clonotypes, clonotypes shared by all four sorted-subset donors had higher generation probabilities. When a handful of donors were compared, the shared fraction of clonotypes was roughly 4.8% for naive CD4, 3% to 4% for naive CD8, more than 2% for memory CD4, and less than 0.45% for memory CD8.

Healthy HIV-negative adults with no recently reported acute infections or vaccinations were included as donors. Every donor was a Caucasian adult residing in Nashville, Tennessee, USA. Magnetic negative selection was used to enrich CD4+ T cells, after which naive cells were positively selected on CD45RA and the negative fraction became the memory subset. After blood collection by leukapheresis, PBMCs were isolated using Ficoll-Histopaque density gradient centrifugation and then cryopreserved in the vapor phase of liquid nitrogen. Analytical flow cytometry was used to check the purity and quantity of every magnetically sorted T cell population. Each sorted fraction had its genomic DNA isolated and then quantified by UV absorbance on a Nanodrop 2000c. A note on this clone: Its antigen is unknown. Qualities for individual bases were not recorded, and no much larger clone is one base off.

Input material: naive CD4+ T cells from PBMCs. Reading the label with the study, this specimen's cell subset or site is: CD45RA+ positively selected. The TCR sequence derives from a man between 18 and 29 years old in good health. Some clones in this sample may be carry-over from other donors' samples. The chain is made from TRBV18 and TRBJ1-2; the central 7 bases match TRBD1. The sequenced DNA: TGTGCCAGCTCACCACAGGGGGCGTTTCCCTACAGCTACACCTTC. The encoded protein is CASSPQGAFPYSYTF. Beyond the CDR3, the reference TRBV18 and TRBJ1-2 genes provide the residues; the full variable domain reads: NAGVMQNPRHLVRRRGQEARLRCSPMKGHSHVYWYRQLPEEGLKFMVYLQKENIIDESGMPKERFSAEFPKEGPSILRIQQVVRGDSAAYFCASSPQGAFPYSYTFGSGTRLTVV.